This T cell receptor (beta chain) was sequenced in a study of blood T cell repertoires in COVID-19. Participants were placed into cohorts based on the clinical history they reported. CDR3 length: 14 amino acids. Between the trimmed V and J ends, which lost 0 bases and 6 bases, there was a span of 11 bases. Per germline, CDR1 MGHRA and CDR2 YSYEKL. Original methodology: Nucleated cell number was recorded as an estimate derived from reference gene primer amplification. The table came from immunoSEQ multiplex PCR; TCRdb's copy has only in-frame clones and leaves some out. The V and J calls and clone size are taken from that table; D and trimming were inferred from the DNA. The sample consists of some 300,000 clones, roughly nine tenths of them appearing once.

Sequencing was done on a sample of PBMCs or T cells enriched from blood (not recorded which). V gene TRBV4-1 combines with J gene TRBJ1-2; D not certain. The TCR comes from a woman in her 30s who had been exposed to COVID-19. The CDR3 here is CASSQDRPGNGYTF. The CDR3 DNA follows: TGCGCCAGCAGCCAAGATAGGCCAGGCAATGGCTACACCTTC.